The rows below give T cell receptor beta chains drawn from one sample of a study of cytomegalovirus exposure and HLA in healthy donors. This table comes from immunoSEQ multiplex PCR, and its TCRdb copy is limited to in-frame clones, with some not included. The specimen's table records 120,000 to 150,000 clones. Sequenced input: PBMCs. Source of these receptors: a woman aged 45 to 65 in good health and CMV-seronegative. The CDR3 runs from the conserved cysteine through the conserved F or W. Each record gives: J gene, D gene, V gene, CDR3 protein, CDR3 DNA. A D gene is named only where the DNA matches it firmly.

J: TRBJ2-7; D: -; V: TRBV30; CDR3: CAWSVGDDYEQYF; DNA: TGTGCCTGGAGTGTAGGAGATGACTACGAGCAGTACTTC
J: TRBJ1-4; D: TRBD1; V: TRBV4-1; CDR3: CASSPGQGVWEKLFF; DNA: TGCGCCAGCAGCCCCGGACAGGGGGTGTGGGAAAAACTGTTTTTT
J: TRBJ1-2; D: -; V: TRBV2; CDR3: CANENLVTGYGYTF; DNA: TGTGCCAACGAAAATTTAGTAACGGGCTATGGCTACACCTTC
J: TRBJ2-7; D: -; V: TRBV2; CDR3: CASSEQGLSYEQYF; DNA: TGTGCCAGCAGTGAACAGGGTTTATCCTACGAGCAGTACTTC
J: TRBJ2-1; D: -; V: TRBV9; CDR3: CASSVEGGGANEQFF; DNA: TGTGCCAGCAGCGTAGAAGGAGGGGGGGCCAATGAGCAGTTCTTC
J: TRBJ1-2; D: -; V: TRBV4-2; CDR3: CASSQEGPVDGYTF; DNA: TGTGCCAGCAGCCAAGAGGGGCCAGTCGATGGCTACACCTTC
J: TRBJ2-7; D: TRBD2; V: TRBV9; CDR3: CASSAGRGGPLEQYF; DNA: TGTGCCAGCAGCGCTGGACGGGGGGGACCTCTCGAGCAGTACTTC
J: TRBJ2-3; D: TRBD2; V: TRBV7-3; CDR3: CASSSGLAADTQYF; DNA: TGTGCCAGCAGCTCGGGACTAGCAGCAGATACGCAGTATTTT
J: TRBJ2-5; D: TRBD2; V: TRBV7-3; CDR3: CASSLFQLADRPETQYF; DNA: TGTGCCAGCAGCTTATTTCAACTAGCGGACCGCCCGGAGACCCAGTACTTC
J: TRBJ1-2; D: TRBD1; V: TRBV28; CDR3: CASSLYPTGVSNYGYTF; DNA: TGTGCCAGCAGTTTATACCCGACAGGGGTCAGTAACTATGGCTACACCTTC
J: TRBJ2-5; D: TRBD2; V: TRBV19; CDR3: CASSNHPGGQETQYF; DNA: TGTGCCAGTAGTAATCACCCGGGGGGACAAGAGACCCAGTACTTC
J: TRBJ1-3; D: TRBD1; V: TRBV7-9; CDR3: CASSQLGDRRSGNTIYF; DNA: TGTGCCAGCAGCCAACTTGGGGACAGGCGCTCTGGAAACACCATATATTTT
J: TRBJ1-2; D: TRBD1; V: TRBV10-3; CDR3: CAISEGQGNYGYTF; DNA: TGTGCCATCAGTGAGGGACAGGGGAACTATGGCTACACCTTC
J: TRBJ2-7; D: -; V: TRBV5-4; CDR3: CASGDRYEQYF; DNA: TGTGCCAGCGGCGACAGATACGAGCAGTACTTC
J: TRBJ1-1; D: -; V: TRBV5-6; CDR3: CASSFGPDTEAFF; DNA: TGTGCCAGCAGCTTTGGCCCAGACACTGAAGCTTTCTTT
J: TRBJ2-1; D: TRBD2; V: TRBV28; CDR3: CASSLRRLAGANEQFF; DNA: TGTGCCAGCAGTTTGCGGAGGCTAGCGGGAGCCAATGAGCAGTTCTTC
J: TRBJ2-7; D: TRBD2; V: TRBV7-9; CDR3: CASSPTSANYEQYF; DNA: TGTGCCAGCAGCCCGACTAGCGCCAACTACGAGCAGTACTTC
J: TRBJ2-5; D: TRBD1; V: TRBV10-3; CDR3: CAAAGQGAGETQYF; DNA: TGTGCCGCCGCAGGACAGGGGGCGGGAGAGACCCAGTACTTC
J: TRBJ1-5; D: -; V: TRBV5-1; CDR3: CASSLGTYDQPQHF; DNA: TGCGCCAGCAGCTTGGGAACATACGATCAGCCCCAGCATTTT
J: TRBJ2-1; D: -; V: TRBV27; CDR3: CASGITGNEQFF; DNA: TGTGCCAGCGGGATCACAGGGAATGAGCAGTTCTTC
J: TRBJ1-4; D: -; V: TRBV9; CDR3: CASSVTGNRAEKLFF; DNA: TGTGCCAGCAGCGTAACAGGGAACAGGGCTGAAAAACTGTTTTTT
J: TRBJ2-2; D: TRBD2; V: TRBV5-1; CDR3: CASSLLAGVATGELFF; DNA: TGCGCCAGCAGCCTACTGGCGGGAGTAGCCACCGGGGAGCTGTTTTTT
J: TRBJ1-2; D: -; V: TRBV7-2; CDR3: CASSVAELASYTF; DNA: TGTGCCAGCAGCGTTGCGGAGTTAGCCAGCTACACCTTC
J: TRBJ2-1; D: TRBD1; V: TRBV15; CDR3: CATSRDKGTGLGNEQFF; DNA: TGTGCCACCAGCAGAGATAAGGGGACAGGGCTTGGGAATGAGCAGTTCTTC
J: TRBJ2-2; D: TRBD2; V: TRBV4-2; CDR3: CASSQDPSAGGDGELFF; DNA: TGTGCCAGCAGCCAAGATCCTTCGGCGGGAGGGGATGGGGAGCTGTTTTTT
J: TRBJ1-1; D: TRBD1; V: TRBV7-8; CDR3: CASSSGQKNTEAFF; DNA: TGTGCCAGCAGCTCGGGACAGAAGAACACTGAAGCTTTCTTT
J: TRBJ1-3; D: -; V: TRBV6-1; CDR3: CASSLSLSSGNTIYF; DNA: TGTGCCAGCAGCTTATCATTGAGCTCTGGAAACACCATATATTTT
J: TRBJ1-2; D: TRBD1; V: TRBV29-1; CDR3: CSVGQGKGYTF; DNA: TGCAGCGTTGGACAGGGCAAAGGCTACACCTTC
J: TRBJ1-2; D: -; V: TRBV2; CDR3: CASREALVQRGGYTF; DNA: TGTGCCAGCAGAGAAGCCTTGGTCCAAAGAGGCGGCTACACCTTC
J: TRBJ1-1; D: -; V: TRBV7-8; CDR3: CASSRRADTEAFF; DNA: TGTGCCAGCAGCCGCCGTGCGGACACTGAAGCTTTCTTT
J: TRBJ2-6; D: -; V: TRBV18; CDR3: CASSPRVRGANVLTF; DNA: TGTGCCAGCTCACCCAGGGTACGCGGGGCCAACGTCCTGACTTTC
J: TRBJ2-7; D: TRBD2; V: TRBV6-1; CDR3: CASSPSGSSSYEQYF; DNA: TGTGCCAGCAGCCCTAGCGGGAGCTCATCCTACGAGCAGTACTTC
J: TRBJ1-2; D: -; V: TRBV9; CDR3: CASSVATGYGYTF; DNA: TGTGCCAGCAGCGTAGCTACAGGGTATGGCTACACCTTC
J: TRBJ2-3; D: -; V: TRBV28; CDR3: CASSFRGKLTDTQYF; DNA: TGTGCCAGCAGTTTTCGCGGGAAGCTCACAGATACGCAGTATTTT
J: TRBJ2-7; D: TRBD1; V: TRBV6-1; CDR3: CASRGTGATAYEQYF; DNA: TGTGCCAGCAGGGGGACAGGGGCCACCGCCTACGAGCAGTACTTC
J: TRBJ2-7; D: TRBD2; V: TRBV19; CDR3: CASSIVPREGHYEQYF; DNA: TGTGCCAGTAGTATAGTACCCCGGGAGGGCCACTACGAGCAGTACTTC
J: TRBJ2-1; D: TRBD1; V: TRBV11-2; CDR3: CASSRGLLSDEQFF; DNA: TGTGCCAGCAGCAGGGGGCTTCTGAGCGATGAGCAGTTCTTC
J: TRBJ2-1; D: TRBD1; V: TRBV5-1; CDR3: CASSLVQGSTYNEQFF; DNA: TGCGCCAGCAGCTTGGTACAGGGGAGTACCTACAATGAGCAGTTCTTC
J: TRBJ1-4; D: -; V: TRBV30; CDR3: CAWKTTASEASEKLFF; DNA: TGTGCCTGGAAAACGACAGCTTCCGAGGCTAGTGAAAAACTGTTTTTT
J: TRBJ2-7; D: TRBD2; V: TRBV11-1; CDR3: CASSLGLAGVYEQYF; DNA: TGTGCCAGCAGCTTAGGACTAGCGGGGGTCTACGAGCAGTACTTC
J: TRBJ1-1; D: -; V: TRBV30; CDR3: CAWSPGSMNTEAFF; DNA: TGTGCCTGGAGTCCAGGATCGATGAACACTGAAGCTTTCTTT
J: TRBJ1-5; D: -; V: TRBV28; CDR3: CASGPGGQGNQPQHF; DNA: TGTGCCAGCGGCCCTGGGGGCCAGGGCAATCAGCCCCAGCATTTT
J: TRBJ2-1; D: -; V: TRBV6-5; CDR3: CASSTGTTSYNEQFF; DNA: TGTGCCAGCAGTACCGGGACAACCTCCTACAATGAGCAGTTCTTC
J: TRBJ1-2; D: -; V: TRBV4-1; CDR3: CASSQDGTGSYGYTF; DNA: TGCGCCAGCAGCCAAGATGGTACAGGGTCCTATGGCTACACCTTC
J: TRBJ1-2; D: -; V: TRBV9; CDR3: CASSGGWFGYTF; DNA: TGTGCCAGCAGCGGAGGTTGGTTTGGCTACACCTTC
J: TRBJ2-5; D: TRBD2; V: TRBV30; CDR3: CAWRPGAGGPGETQYF; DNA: TGTGCCTGGAGGCCCGGGGCGGGGGGGCCTGGGGAGACCCAGTACTTC
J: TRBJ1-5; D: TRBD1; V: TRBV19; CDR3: CASSPQGQGAGQPQHF; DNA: TGTGCCAGTAGTCCCCAGGGACAGGGGGCCGGACAGCCCCAGCATTTT
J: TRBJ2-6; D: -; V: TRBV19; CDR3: CASTPRGSSSHSGANVLTF; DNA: TGTGCCAGTACCCCACGTGGGAGTTCGTCACACTCTGGGGCCAACGTCCTGACTTTC
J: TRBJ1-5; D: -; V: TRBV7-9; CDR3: CASSLGGQAQPQHF; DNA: TGTGCCAGCAGCTTAGGGGGACAAGCTCAGCCCCAGCATTTT
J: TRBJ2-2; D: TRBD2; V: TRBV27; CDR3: CASSYRLAGNTGELFF; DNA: TGTGCCAGCAGTTACCGACTAGCGGGGAACACCGGGGAGCTGTTTTTT
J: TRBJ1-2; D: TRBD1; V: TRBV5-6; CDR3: CASSLIRTGVFGYTF; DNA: TGTGCCAGCAGCTTGATCAGGACAGGGGTTTTCGGCTACACCTTC
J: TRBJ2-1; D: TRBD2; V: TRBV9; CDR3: CASSGGGSGDNEQFF; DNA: TGTGCCAGCAGCGGCGGGGGTAGCGGAGACAATGAGCAGTTCTTC
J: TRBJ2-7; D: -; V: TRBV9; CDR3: CASSVEPLESEQYF; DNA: TGTGCCAGCAGCGTAGAACCCCTTGAGTCCGAGCAGTACTTC
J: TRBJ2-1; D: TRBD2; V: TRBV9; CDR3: CASSVRTSGQNEQFF; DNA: TGTGCCAGCAGCGTACGGACTAGCGGGCAGAATGAGCAGTTCTTC
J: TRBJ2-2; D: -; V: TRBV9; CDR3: CASNPGTGELFF; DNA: TGTGCCAGCAACCCAGGCACCGGGGAGCTGTTTTTT
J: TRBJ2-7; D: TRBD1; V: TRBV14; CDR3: CASSQGQGPTYEQYF; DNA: TGTGCCAGCAGCCAAGGACAGGGGCCTACCTACGAGCAGTACTTC
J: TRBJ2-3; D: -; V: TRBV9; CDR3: CASSTEGGTDTQYF; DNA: TGTGCCAGCAGCACCGAGGGGGGGACAGATACGCAGTATTTT
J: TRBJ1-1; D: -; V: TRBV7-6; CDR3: CASSLDTGNTEAFF; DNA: TGTGCCAGCAGCTTAGATACAGGGAACACTGAAGCTTTCTTT
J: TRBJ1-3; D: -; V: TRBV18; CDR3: CASSPRTSSGNTIYF; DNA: TGTGCCAGCTCACCAAGAACTAGCTCTGGAAACACCATATATTTT
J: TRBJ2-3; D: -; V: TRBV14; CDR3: CASSRQGSSGDTQYF; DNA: TGTGCCAGCAGCCGTCAGGGATCTTCTGGGGATACGCAGTATTTT